This T cell receptor beta chain originates from a study of regulatory T cells in long-lasting Graves disease. This clonotype was observed many times. Construction of TCR beta libraries relied on iRepertoire HTBI primers and on Arm-PCR targeting CDR3 regions. One entry per CDR3 protein, called by TCRdb with MiXCR from the multiplex PCR reads. The sample includes approximately 540,000 distinct CDR3 sequences, more than 10% of them seen just once. Trimming removed 8 bases from V and 5 bases from J; junction bases left unmatched: 5. CDR1 and CDR2 from the germline V gene are LNHDA and SQIVND (reference sequence). This CDR3 contains 12 residues. Time point reported: newly diagnosed GD, antithyroid drugs for less than 3 months. The TCR library was prepared using RNA isolated from PBMCs. These data were also filed under a second study, of T cells in Graves' hyperthyroidism and ophthalmopathy.

This chain connects TRBV19 to TRBJ1-1, with 7 positions matching TRBD1. The input for sequencing was peripheral blood mononuclear cells (PBMCs), taken at new diagnosis, from a patient treated with antithyroid drugs. The TCR originated in a woman between 25 and 40 years old with Graves disease. The CDR3 nucleotides read TGTGCCAGTGTCAGGGGGTTTACTGAAGCTTTCTTT. Amino acids: CASVRGFTEAFF.